The 19 T cell receptor beta chains below come from one sample, sequenced in a study of blood T cell repertoires in COVID-19. Clones were sequenced by immunoSEQ multiplex PCR, and TCRdb holds only the in-frame ones, with some missing. The table shows nearly 55,000 clones, with more than 60% occurring only once. Sequenced sample: peripheral blood. The receptor source for this set is a human donor with active or convalescent COVID-19. The donor label of this sample is uncertain.

This sequence joins TRBV7-8 and TRBJ1-5, with 7 bases that match TRBD1. V was pared by 1 base and J by 8 bases, with 11 bases of the junction left unmatched. There are 16 residues in the CDR3. Germline assignment: CDR1 SGHVS and CDR2 FQNEAQ. CDR3 sequence: CASSLGRQGPRKPQHF. In nucleotides, the CDR3 is TGTGCCAGCAGCTTAGGTCGACAGGGACCTCGTAAGCCCCAGCATTTT. The entire variable domain, with the rest obtained from reference TRBV7-8 and TRBJ1-5, is as follows: GAGVSQSPRYKVAKRGQDVALRCDPISGHVSLFWYQQALGQGPEFLTYFQNEAQLDKSGLPSDRFFAERPEGSVSTLKIQRTQQEDSAVYLCASSLGRQGPRKPQHFGDGTRLSIL.

The rearrangement links TRBV3-1 (or the pseudogene TRBV3-2) to TRBJ2-7; the D gene is possibly TRBD2 (6 bases). CDR3 length: 13 residues. Germline loops: CDR1 LGHDT, CDR2 YNNKEL (reference sequence). V was cut by 0 bases and J by 9 bases, with 12 bases left in between. The CDR3 bases are TGTGCCAGCAGCCAAGATCTAAGGCGGGGGCAGTACTTC. Translation: CASSQDLRRGQYF.

The chain uses TRBV4-1 and TRBJ2-3, with 8 positions matching TRBD2. V lost 0 bases to trimming and J lost 7 bases; unmatched junction nucleotides: 9. Looked up from germline, CDR1 is MGHRA and CDR2 is YSYEKL. The CDR3 has 16 amino acids. The CDR3 coding sequence is TGCGCCAGCAGCCAAGATCCGGGACTAGGTGGATATACGCAGTATTTT. It is translated as CASSQDPGLGGYTQYF.

The V and J genes are TRBV7-6 and TRBJ2-6, with D possibly TRBD2 on 6 matching bases. Germline lookup yields CDR1 SGHVS and CDR2 FNYEAQ. The CDR3 runs 17 residues. V was cut by 3 bases and J by 0 bases, with 12 bases left in between. The CDR3 DNA is TGTGCCAGCAGCTTGATGGCGGGGCGCTCTGGGGCCAACGTCCTGACTTTC. Translation gives CASSLMAGRSGANVLTF.

This chain connects TRBV19 to TRBJ1-5; TRBD1 is a possible D gene (6 bases). CDR1 LNHDA and CDR2 SQIVND come from the germline V gene (reference sequence). This CDR3 is built from 16 residues. Trimming stripped 2 bases from V and 1 base from J, with 12 bases between. CDR3 coding DNA: TGTGCCAGTAGTATAAAAGGGGGGGGAAGCAATCAGCCCCAGCATTTT. This codes for CASSIKGGGSNQPQHF. Full variable domain (remainder filled in from reference TRBV19 and TRBJ1-5): DGGITQSPKYLFRKEGQNVTLSCEQNLNHDAMYWYRQDPGQGLRLIYYSQIVNDFQKGDIAEGYSVSREKKESFPLTVTSAQKNPTAFYLCASSIKGGGSNQPQHFGDGTRLSIL.

The gene calls are TRBV7-9 and TRBJ1-4; no clear D. Deletions cut 7 bases from V and 0 bases from J, with 6 bases between. This CDR3 region has 13 residues. Germline lookup yields CDR1 SEHNR and CDR2 FQNEAQ (reference sequence). CDR3 nucleotide sequence: TGTGCCAGCACGCCGGCAACTAATGAAAAACTGTTTTTT. This codes for CASTPATNEKLFF. Full variable domain (outside the CDR3, taken from reference TRBV7-9 and TRBJ1-4): DTGVSQNPRHKITKRGQNVTFRCDPISEHNRLYWYRQTLGQGPEFLTYFQNEAQLEKSRLLSDRFSAERPKGSFSTLEIQRTEQGDSAMYLCASTPATNEKLFFGSGTQLSVL.

The V call is TRBV5-6, the J call TRBJ2-1; 10 bases map to TRBD2. Germline V gene lookup returns CDR1 SGHDT and CDR2 YYEEEE. Trimming cost V 2 bases and J 4 bases; bases outside gene matches: 9. The length of the CDR3 is 17 residues. DNA of the CDR3: TGTGCCAGCAGCTTACGGGCCAGCGGGAGGGGATACAATGAGCAGTTCTTC. Its translation is CASSLRASGRGYNEQFF.

This clone was observed a few times. The rearrangement links TRBV28 to TRBJ1-2, with D tentatively TRBD1 (6 bases). V shed 5 bases and J shed 9 bases, with 7 bases lying between them. Germline V gene lookup returns CDR1 MDHEN and CDR2 SYDVKM. This CDR3 contains 10 residues. The CDR3 protein is CASSQGSYTF. The CDR3 DNA reads as TGTGCCAGCAGTCAGGGGAGCTACACCTTC.

The V and J genes are TRBV19 and TRBJ1-4; no clear D. V was trimmed by 3 bases and J by 8 bases, leaving 28 bases between them. This CDR3 has 19 amino acids. The germline V gene has CDR1 LNHDA and CDR2 SQIVND (reference sequence). The DNA for the CDR3 is TGTGCCAGTAGTATCAGTTTCCGGCAGGCAGCGGGGATTAGGGAAAAACTGTTTTTT. Its translation is CASSISFRQAAGIREKLFF.

V gene TRBV12-5 combines with J gene TRBJ1-3; 10 nucleotides agree with TRBD1. Germline CDR1 is LGHNT and CDR2 is FRNRAP. V dropped 0 bases and J dropped 7; count of bases not matched to a gene: 9. This CDR3 has 17 amino acids. As DNA, the CDR3 is TGTGCTAGTGGTTTGGTCCAGACAGGGGGCACCGGGAACACCATATATTTT. Translation: CASGLVQTGGTGNTIYF.

The chain couples TRBV27 to TRBJ2-6; the D gene is possibly TRBD1 (6 bases). Germline V gene lookup returns CDR1 MNHEY and CDR2 SMNVEV (reference sequence). The length of the CDR3 is 17 residues. Trimming removed 7 bases at V and 1 base at J, with 17 bases between. CDR3 sequence reads: CASKKGHAPSGANVLTF. Here the CDR3 DNA reads TGTGCCAGCAAAAAGGGACATGCTCCTTCTGGGGCCAACGTCCTGACTTTC.

The chain carries TRBV9 and TRBJ1-5; 8 bases line up with TRBD1. Germline trimming cut 0 bases from V and 7 bases from J; bases unmatched to any gene: 6. The germline V gene encodes CDR1 SGDLS and CDR2 YYNGEE. The CDR3 is made up of 15 amino acids. CDR3 sequence (DNA): TGTGCCAGCAGCGTAGAAGGGACAGGTAAACAGCCCCAGCATTTT. Translation gives CASSVEGTGKQPQHF.

The chain links TRBV5-1 to TRBJ2-3; D remains ambiguous. CDR1 is SGHRS and CDR2 is YFSETQ in the germline V gene. CDR3 length: 13 residues. V lost 6 bases to trimming and J lost 1 base, with 9 bases between them. CDR3 residues: CASIDLGTDTQYF. For the CDR3, the DNA is TGCGCCAGCATAGATCTTGGCACAGATACGCAGTATTTT.

V usage is TRBV9 and J usage is TRBJ2-2, with D possibly TRBD1 on 6 matching bases. Germline-derived CDR1 and CDR2 are SGDLS and YYNGEE. The CDR3 is 16 amino acids. The ends were cut back, 4 bases at V and 7 bases at J, with 20 bases in the middle. The CDR3 protein is CASSLMGTGLSGELFF. Here the CDR3 DNA reads TGTGCCAGCAGCTTGATGGGAACAGGGTTAAGCGGGGAGCTGTTTTTT.

The chain links TRBV5-1 to TRBJ2-7; D gene uncertain. V lost 6 bases and J lost 0, with 13 bases in between. Germline-derived CDR1 and CDR2 are SGHRS and YFSETQ. This CDR3 is 14 amino acids long. This chain's CDR3 is CASTDPVRSYEQYF. The CDR3 coding sequence is TGCGCCAGCACCGATCCAGTCCGCTCCTACGAGCAGTACTTC. The whole variable domain, filled in from reference TRBV5-1 and TRBJ2-7, reads KAGVTQTPRYLIKTRGQQVTLSCSPISGHRSVSWYQQTPGQGLQFLFEYFSETQRNKGNFPGRFSGRQFSNSRSEMNVSTLELGDSALYLCASTDPVRSYEQYFGPGTRLTVT.

By sample fraction, this clone is medium-sized. The chain links TRBV11-2 to TRBJ1-6; tentatively, D is TRBD1 (5 bases). The CDR3 contains 18 residues. Germline V gene lookup returns CDR1 SGHAT and CDR2 FQNNGV. Trimming cost V 2 bases and J 0 bases, with 14 bases left between them. The CDR3 DNA is TGTGCCAGCAGCTTAAGGTCGGGGGGGAGCTCCTATAATTCACCCCTCCACTTT. Its translation: CASSLRSGGSSYNSPLHF.

This clone was counted a few times. The chain joins TRBV7-2 to TRBJ1-2; TRBD1 matches at 8 bases. V dropped 5 bases and J dropped 0; count of bases not matched to a gene: 2. This CDR3 is built from 14 residues. Germline V CDR1 and CDR2: SGHTA, FQGNSA. CDR3 in DNA: TGTGCCAGCAGCCAGGGGGCACCTAACTATGGCTACACCTTC. Its protein is CASSQGAPNYGYTF.

The V call is TRBV5-4, the J call TRBJ2-7; the match to TRBD2 covers 11 bases. The J segment lost 1 base and the V segment lost 0 bases, leaving 6 bases of the junction unmatched. This CDR3 region has 17 residues. Germline-derived CDR1 and CDR2 are SGHNT and YYREEE (reference sequence). DNA of the CDR3: TGTGCCAGCAGCTTGGCTCGGGGACTAGCGGTATCCTACGAGCAGTACTTC. Translated: CASSLARGLAVSYEQYF.

This clone was recorded a few times. This chain joins TRBV5-4 and TRBJ2-7, with 13 bases fitting TRBD2. Per the germline V gene, CDR1 is SGHNT and CDR2 is YYREEE (reference sequence). V trimming: 0 bases; J trimming: 4 bases; junction bases outside the gene matches: 4. CDR3 size: 16 residues. The CDR3 is CASSLAGTSGVYEQYF. In DNA form, the CDR3 reads TGTGCCAGCAGCTTGGCTGGGACTAGCGGGGTGTACGAGCAGTACTTC.